This TCR beta chain is drawn from a study of blood T cells in healthy people across ages. As for this clonotype: Its antigen is unknown.

The second PCR ran about 6 to 12 cycles with a sample-barcoded 5' primer and J-beta primers. Through a template-switch adaptor with 12 random nucleotides, each cDNA molecule received a tag. Each CDR3 protein is one row after TCRdb ran MiXCR on the 5' RACE reads. Of roughly 1.5 million distinct CDR3 sequences in the sample, roughly 43% were seen once. V was clipped by 3 bases and J by 6 bases, with 13 bases between them. This CDR3 region has 14 residues. Regarding the study as a whole: One million T cells yielded diversity estimates that were considered underestimates. In the absence of known donor CMV status, changes in expanded clonotypes were possibly confounded. A roughly linear fall in TCR beta diversity per million T cells was seen with increasing age.

This clonotype originated in a woman aged 18-35 years in good health. The chain employs TRBV12-3 or TRBV12-4 and TRBJ2-3, with D possibly being TRBD1 (6 bases). Sequences were obtained from blood. As DNA, the CDR3 is TGTGCCAGCAGTTTCCCGGGACATCAGGATACGCAGTATTTT. Its protein product is CASSFPGHQDTQYF.